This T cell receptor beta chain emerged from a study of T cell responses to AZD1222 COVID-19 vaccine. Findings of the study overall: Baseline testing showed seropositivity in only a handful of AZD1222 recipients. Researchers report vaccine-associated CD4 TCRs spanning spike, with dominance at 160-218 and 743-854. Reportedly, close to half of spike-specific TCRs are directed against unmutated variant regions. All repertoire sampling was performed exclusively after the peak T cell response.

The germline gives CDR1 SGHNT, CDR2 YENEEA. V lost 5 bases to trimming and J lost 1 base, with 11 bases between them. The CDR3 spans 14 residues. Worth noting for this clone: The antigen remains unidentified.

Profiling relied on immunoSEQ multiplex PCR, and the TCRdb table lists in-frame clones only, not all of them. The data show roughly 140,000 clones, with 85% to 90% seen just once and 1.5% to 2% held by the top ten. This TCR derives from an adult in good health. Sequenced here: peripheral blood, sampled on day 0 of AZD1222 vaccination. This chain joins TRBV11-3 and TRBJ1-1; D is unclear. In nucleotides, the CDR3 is TGTGCCAGCAGCCCCTCAGGAGGGAACACTGAAGCTTTCTTT. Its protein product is CASSPSGGNTEAFF.